The 21 T cell receptor beta chains below all came from one sample that was sequenced in a study of metastatic and nonmetastatic thyroid tumors. TCRdb re-processed the PCR reads through MiXCR. The sample holds tens of thousands of clones, about 14% seen once. Patients were all untreated before their thyroid surgery. Specimen: tumor tissue. These receptors were obtained from a female donor with papillary thyroid cancer or a benign thyroid nodule (not recorded which). Some clones in this sample may be carry-over from other donors' samples.

Ten or more counts support this clone. This chain links TRBV24-1 with TRBJ2-3; D uncertain. CDR3 length: 13 amino acids. V was cut by 5 bases and J by 8 bases, with 13 bases left in between. From germline, CDR1 is KGHDR and CDR2 SFDVKD. The CDR3 loop is CATSGSPRATQYF. The CDR3 nucleotides read TGTGCCACCAGTGGCTCCCCCAGAGCTACGCAGTATTTT.

This clone has just a few counts. The chain combines TRBV6-5 with TRBJ1-1, with TRBD1 matching over 8 bases. Germline CDR1 is MNHEY and CDR2 is SVGAGI. The CDR3 has 15 residues. The V segment lost 4 bases and the J segment 7 bases; nucleotides outside the gene matches: 11. CDR3 protein: CASSLKYRGGNEAFF. The CDR3 DNA follows: TGTGCCAGCAGTTTGAAGTACAGGGGGGGTAATGAAGCTTTCTTT.

In this sample, this clone turned up many times. The chain carries TRBV5-1 and TRBJ1-2; TRBD1 aligns across 8 bases. The junction had 4 bases not matched to a gene; V was cut back by 0 bases and J by 12 bases. Germline assignment: CDR1 SGHRS and CDR2 YFSETQ. The CDR3 loop spans 12 amino acids. CDR3 amino acids: CASSLVGQENTF. CDR3 coding DNA: TGCGCCAGCAGCTTGGTGGGACAGGAAAACACCTTC.

This clone was seen ten or more times. The chain links TRBV5-5 to TRBJ1-3, with TRBD1 matching over 10 bases. This CDR3 has 15 amino acids. J lost 6 bases, V lost 2 bases, and 5 bases had no gene match. CDR1 SGHKS and CDR2 YYEKEE come from the germline V gene (reference sequence). CDR3 in amino acids: CASSFWDRGKNTIYF. In nucleotides, the CDR3 is TGTGCCAGCAGCTTTTGGGACAGGGGAAAAAACACCATATATTTT.

This clone appeared a few times. Germline is not matched at one junction end, which may reflect a read error. The chain combines TRBV6-6 with TRBJ2-6; a weak D match, TRBD1 (5 bases). The germline gives CDR1 MNHNY, CDR2 SVGAGI (reference sequence). The CDR3 has 14 residues. The CDR3 DNA is TGTGCCAGCAGTTTCTCAGCTGGGGCCGACGTCCTGACTTTC. Residues: CASSFSAGADVLTF.

This clone was counted at least ten times. The genes are TRBV2 and TRBJ1-1, with D tentatively TRBD1 (5 bases). Trimming left V 8 bases short and J 0 bases short, with 13 bases between. Germline V CDR1 and CDR2: SNHLY, FYNNEI. This CDR3 contains 14 residues. The CDR3 protein is CASDPGPMNTEAFF. CDR3 nucleotides: TGTGCCAGCGATCCGGGACCGATGAACACTGAAGCTTTCTTT. The full variable domain, with the rest looked up from reference TRBV2 and TRBJ1-1, is EPEVTQTPSHQVTQMGQEVILRCVPISNHLYFYWYRQILGQKVEFLVSFYNNEISEKSEIFDDQFSVERPDGSNFTLKIRSTKLEDSAMYFCASDPGPMNTEAFFGQGTRLTVV.

In this sample, this clone turned up many times. The gene calls are TRBV30 and TRBJ1-3; D is ambiguous. The CDR3 covers 11 residues. The germline CDR1 and CDR2 sequences are GTSNPN and SVGIG (reference sequence). V was cut by 7 bases and J by 7 bases, with 11 bases left in between. The CDR3: CASEAGNTIYF. The CDR3 nucleotides are TGTGCCTCGGAAGCGGGGAACACCATATATTTT.

The rearrangement uses TRBV6-5 and TRBJ2-7; either TRBD1 or TRBD2 may supply D (5 bases each). Germline CDR1 is MNHEY and CDR2 is SVGAGI. There are 14 residues in the CDR3. V lost 4 bases, J lost 5 bases, and 15 bases lay in between. CDR3 amino acids: CASSSGQGGDEQYF. DNA of the CDR3: TGTGCCAGCAGTTCGGGGCAGGGTGGCGACGAGCAGTACTTC.

This clone was detected many times. The V call is TRBV9, the J call TRBJ2-3, with D possibly matching TRBD2 (5 bases). Germline V gene data show CDR1 as SGDLS and CDR2 as YYNGEE. This CDR3 has 14 residues. V was shortened by 4 bases and J by 3 bases, with 12 bases between the two germline ends. For the CDR3, the DNA is TGTGCCAGCAGCTCGTTACTAGGAACAGATACGCAGTATTTT. It codes for CASSSLLGTDTQYF.

This clone was seen at least ten times. The rearrangement uses TRBV25-1 and TRBJ1-4, with 9 bases that match TRBD1. V was clipped by 6 bases and J by 11 bases; unmatched bases: 13. Looked up from germline, CDR1 is MGHDK and CDR2 is SYGVNS. The CDR3 consists of 15 residues. CDR3 sequence: CASSGSGTGLGKLFF. CDR3 DNA sequence: TGTGCCAGCAGCGGATCCGGGACAGGGTTAGGGAAACTGTTTTTT.

V usage is TRBV6-1 and J usage is TRBJ1-6; D remains ambiguous. V was cut by 3 bases and J by 10 bases, with 13 bases left in between. Germline loops: CDR1 MNHNS, CDR2 SASEGT. The CDR3 is 14 amino acids. The CDR3 nucleotides read TGTGCCAGCAGTGAGCGTATCACGGGATCACCCCTCCACTTT. Translation gives CASSERITGSPLHF.

This clone showed up many times. The chain links TRBV3-1 to TRBJ1-4; a weak D match, TRBD1 (5 bases). There are 14 residues in the CDR3. From germline, CDR1 is LGHDT and CDR2 YNNKEL (reference sequence). Trimming removed 4 bases at V and 7 bases at J, with 13 bases between. The CDR3 region is CASSPRGQGEKLFF. In DNA, the CDR3 is TGTGCCAGCAGCCCTAGGGGCCAGGGTGAAAAACTGTTTTTT.

This clone was seen at least ten times. This sequence joins TRBV11-2 and TRBJ2-7; 10 nucleotides match TRBD1. The CDR3 is 15 residues long. Trimming took 3 bases from V and 3 from J; bases not matched to a gene: 5. Germline V gene sequence: CDR1 SGHAT, CDR2 FQNNGV. CDR3 nucleotides: TGTGCCAGCAGCTTGGCCGGGACAGGGGTCTACGAGCAGTACTTC. It yields the protein CASSLAGTGVYEQYF.

This clone was counted ten times or more. This sequence joins TRBV4-1 and TRBJ2-5, with 7 positions matching TRBD1. The V gene's germline CDR1 is MGHRA and CDR2 YSYEKL. The CDR3 sequence is 15 residues long. With V trimmed by 4 bases and J by 1 base, 6 bases remained unmatched. For the CDR3, the DNA is TGCGCCAGCAGCCTTTCCGGGACAGTCCAAGAGACCCAGTACTTC. Residues: CASSLSGTVQETQYF.

The chain links TRBV10-3 to TRBJ1-6; TRBD1 aligns across 8 bases. The CDR3 totals 14 residues. Unmatched junction bases numbered 6, after V lost 5 bases and J lost 9 bases. Germline CDR1 ENHRY, CDR2 SYGVKD. The CDR3 loop reads CAISPGQAVSPLHF. For the CDR3, the DNA is TGTGCCATCAGTCCGGGACAGGCCGTTTCACCCCTCCACTTT.

This clone is deemed medium-sized. The chain links TRBV5-1 to TRBJ2-3; the D gene is possibly TRBD1 (6 bases). V was pared by 1 base and J by 2 bases, with 11 bases between. The CDR3 length is 15 residues. Germline CDR1 and CDR2: SGHRS and YFSETQ. CDR3 loop: CASSLSGQNTDTQYF. CDR3 bases: TGCGCCAGCAGCTTGAGTGGACAGAACACAGATACGCAGTATTTT.

The sample holds a few counts of this clone. Its ends do not fully match the called genes, so a read error is possible. This chain links TRBV10-3 with TRBJ1-6; D call uncertain. The CDR3 length is 16 residues. Germline V gene lookup returns CDR1 ENHRY and CDR2 SYGVKD. The DNA of the CDR3 is TGTGCCATCAGTGAGCCGGCAGGTTTCAGCAATTCACCCCCCCACTTT. Translating gives CAISEPAGFSNSPPHF.

The sample holds a few counts of this clone. For the CDR3, the DNA is TGTGCCAGCAGTTTAGGCCGGGAAGTCAACGAGCAGTACTTC. The encoded protein is CASSLGREVNEQYF. The V call is TRBV28, the J call TRBJ2-7; maybe TRBD2 (5 bases). Germline assignment: CDR1 MDHEN and CDR2 SYDVKM. Trimming cost V 2 bases and J 5 bases, with 13 bases left between them. This CDR3 spans 14 amino acids.

Many counts were recorded for this clone. The chain has TRBV6-1 and TRBJ2-5; 7 positions agree with TRBD1. Germline CDR1 and CDR2: MNHNS and SASEGT. V shed 2 bases, J shed 5 bases, and the junction held 5 bases outside the gene matches. The CDR3 has 14 residues. The CDR3 DNA reads TGTGCCAGCAGTGAACTGAAACAGGGGGAGACCCAGTACTTC. It is translated as CASSELKQGETQYF.

This clone occurred many times. This chain uses TRBV18 with TRBJ1-6; 7 bases agree with TRBD1. The trim removed 3 bases at V and 1 base at J, leaving 6 bases unmatched. The CDR3 runs to 17 residues. CDR1 and CDR2 (germline): KGHSH, LQKENI. The CDR3 region is CASSPDRYRSYNSPLHF. In DNA form, the CDR3 reads TGTGCCAGCTCACCGGACAGGTATAGATCCTATAATTCACCCCTCCACTTT.

This clone has a handful of counts. V is TRBV28 and J is TRBJ2-7; the match to TRBD2 covers 7 bases. The V gene's germline CDR1 is MDHEN and CDR2 SYDVKM. The length of the CDR3 is 13 residues. V shed 6 bases, J shed 10 bases, and the junction held 12 bases outside the gene matches. CDR3 loop: CASSTGDYRSQYF. In nucleotides, the CDR3 is TGTGCCAGCAGCACCGGGGACTATCGGAGCCAGTACTTC.